At least ten counts were recorded for the clone carrying this T cell receptor (beta chain). Its antigen is as yet unknown. This entry comes from a study of CD8+CD57+ T cells in acquired aplastic anemia. Study observations and caveats: The study found no significant CD8+ Simpson's diversity difference between patients and controls.

The V gene's germline CDR1 is SGHRS and CDR2 YFSETQ. The CDR3 loop spans 14 amino acids. Between the trimmed V and J ends, which lost 3 bases and 0 bases, there was a span of 10 bases. CDR3 and TCR beta VDJ profiling relied on genomic DNA as the template. One entry per CDR3 protein results from TCRdb running MiXCR on the reads. Of about 40,000 distinct CDR3 sequences in the sample, approximately 63% were seen once. Patients who underwent sequencing had shown CD8+CD57+ cell expansion by flow cytometry. Sequencing used sorted CD4+, CD8+, or CD8+CD57+ T cells (not recorded which) from PBMCs. The rearrangement joins TRBV5-1 to TRBJ2-7; D possibly corresponds to TRBD1 (5 bases). The sequence came from a human donor with aplastic anemia. The CDR3: CASSSRDSSYEQYF. The CDR3, as DNA: TGCGCCAGCAGCTCCAGGGATAGCTCCTACGAGCAGTACTTC.